This TCR beta chain was observed in a study of cytomegalovirus exposure and HLA in healthy donors listed by TCRdb under 2017. Looking at the study overall: An earlier analysis of 550 to 700 of the donors reported about 250 Gb of sequence data and 117 million unique TCR beta sequences from around 200 million T cells. Around 320 gigabases of sequencing data and tens of millions of unique TCR sequences were included in an early release covering 550 to 650 HLA-typed donors. Of the roughly 400 genotyped donors, 81% were placed in the genetic ancestry cluster associated with self-reported Caucasian donors. The aim of the study was to test whether cataloging public T cell receptors could identify signatures of past pathogen exposure. The study profiled the T cell repertoires of fewer than 850 subjects by immunosequencing and related them to cytomegalovirus serostatus. Besides the first cohort of roughly 640 subjects, a separate validation cohort made up of over 95 different subjects was used. The study combined high-throughput TCR immunosequencing, statistical association of individual TCRs with disease status, and machine learning to predict cytomegalovirus infection status. In a later analysis, previously published TCR beta repertoires from some 640 donors were re-analyzed and high-resolution HLA genotyping was added so that TCR occurrence patterns could be studied. In the later analysis, no new phenotypic data were used to find candidate immune exposures; instead, reliance was placed on TCR beta sequences and their occurrence across donors. To decide whether each TCR beta V gene segment behaved as functional or pseudogenic, an earlier analysis of over 500 of the donors relied on high-throughput TCR beta sequencing. Donor age, sex, ethnicity and CMV serostatus were compiled alongside the repertoire data. A later genetic analysis used genome-wide SNP genotypes for about 55% of the 666 donors, treating that subset as a discovery cohort. Every discovery cohort repertoire had been produced on one sequencing platform. HLA typing included class I and class II loci at four-digit resolution. The number of typed donors differed by locus: roughly 620-630 for A, B, C, DRB1 and DQB1; approximately 520 for DQA1; 600 to 610 for DPA1; and 400 to 480 for DPB1. A handful of DR-DQ haplotypes were handled as single units for association and clustering because linkage in the cohort was strong. On average, roughly 240,000 unique TCR beta nucleotide sequences were sequenced per donor among more than 350 genotyped donors of the cohort, with 15% to 20% of those sequences being non-productive. The paper as a whole reports these results and caveats: In the study, roughly 160 TCR beta chains were listed as associated with cytomegalovirus. A further reported finding was that TCR beta sequences accurately predicted the HLA-A and HLA-B alleles for most subjects in the first cohort. In an earlier analysis of roughly 560 of the donors, most TCR beta V segments were observed in productive rearrangements about 90% or about 30% of the time, broadly matching IMGT annotations. It was suggested by the authors that the approach could potentially be generalized to other disease states and immunological phenotypes. The only immune exposure information available for the cohort was CMV serostatus. In a later genetic analysis, fewer N-insertions in productive TCRs were reported among donors in an Asian-associated ancestry cluster than the 666-donor mean. Across donors, most TCR sequences were observed very rarely, whereas some public TCRs were present in many individuals. The sequencing pipeline was judged likely to have produced a cluster of highly shared sequence variants as a technical artifact. Several of the top co-occurrence clusters appeared to be linked to parvovirus B19, influenza, CMV and Epstein-Barr virus, according to a later analysis. A later analysis found that TCR association rates varied across HLA loci, with DRB1 alleles showing the most associated TCRs and HLA-C alleles the fewest. V-gene and J-gene trimming of TCR beta chains was associated with a missense DCLRE1C variant in a later genetic analysis, and the association was replicated in an independent cohort. The presence/absence analyses assumed that sequencing depth was roughly uniform across donors, and that assumption may not be true. Because some donors lacked HLA typing at each locus, the association tests relied only on the typed subset. The 87-base-pair reads could not distinguish some IMGT-functional V segments, including TRBV6-2 and TRBV6-3, so those segments were excluded. Most CMV-associated TCR beta chains appeared to be HLA-restricted in a later analysis, and the HLA associations seemed to be driven largely by CMV exposure. Linkage disequilibrium might explain the correlated functional status among segregating V segments, but an unknown experimental factor could not be ruled out. In both the original and validation cohorts, the classifier was reported to diagnose cytomegalovirus status with high specificity and sensitivity. When HLA alleles, especially DR and DQ, strongly co-occurred, TCR associations were difficult to assign to individual alleles. This cohort had only TCR beta chains sequenced, and the lack of alpha or paired-chain data limited which features could be detected. A later analysis associated 16,951 TCR beta sequences with specific HLA alleles at a false discovery rate of 0.05. In a later analysis, HLA-associated TCR beta chains were found to be more clonally expanded and to have lower generation probabilities than equally common non-associated chains. Because counts were too low, roughly 17 rarely observed V segments, including chromosome 9 orphons, were left out of the earlier analysis of a few hundred of the donors. A few of the identified cytomegalovirus-associated TCR beta chains were confirmed in vitro to be specific for cytomegalovirus antigens.

Libraries were prepared through the immunoSEQ multiplex PCR assay. For the multiplex PCR, a mixture combining 60 forward primers for TCR Vbeta segments and 13 reverse primers for TCR Jbeta segments was used. Amplification of the CDR3 region of rearranged TCR beta genes was performed with a multiplex PCR assay on genomic DNA. On the Illumina HiSeq System, the amplified TCR beta libraries were sequenced as 87-base-pair reads. Under the source paper's analysis protocol: A later analysis counted about 80 million unique TCR beta chains across the 666 repertoires, and roughly 11 million of these chains were shared by at least two donors. Raw reads were error-corrected and collapsed into unique sequences by a nearest-neighbor algorithm in which closely related sequences were merged to remove PCR and sequencing errors. CDR3 sequences were aligned to IMGT reference sequences to assign V, D and J gene segments. For a sequence to be retained, a match of at least six nucleotides to both a V gene segment and a J gene segment was required. A rearrangement was called productive if the CDR3 had no stop codons and remained in frame with V and J, and every other rearrangement was called non-productive. CDR3 was defined according to IMGT convention as the region running from the second conserved V-encoded cysteine to the conserved J-encoded phenylalanine. The earlier analysis of about 500 of the donors excluded sequences that lacked an unambiguous match to a single V gene segment. In an earlier analysis of approximately 560 of the donors, a V segment was called functional when productive rearrangements were above 56.7%, and segregating when the standard deviation between donors exceeded 5%. A statistical classification framework was developed to diagnose cytomegalovirus status using the catalog of TCR beta chain sequences. A later analysis assigned V and J genes by comparing TCR nucleotide sequences with IMGT/GENE-DB human TR gene sequences. In a later analysis, CDR3 sequences and most-parsimonious VDJ recombination scenarios were assigned using the TCRdist pipeline. In a later analysis, each TCR beta chain was defined by its CDR3 amino acid sequence together with its V-gene family, and reads without a unique V-gene family were excluded. In a later analysis, 450 to 600 highly shared, low-generation-probability nucleotide sequences were removed to address suspected cross-contamination and a sequencing artifact. In a later analysis, a clonal expansion index was calculated for each public chain from normalized within-repertoire ranks of inferred template counts. Generation probabilities in a later analysis came from a VDJ recombination model fitted to out-of-frame rearrangements, and those results were checked against IGoR. A later analysis scored TCR-TCR, TCR-HLA and TCR-CMV co-occurrence with hypergeometric tests, applying a repertoire-size bias correction to TCR pairs. A later analysis estimated false discovery rates by permuting HLA or CMV assignments 20 times. A later analysis grouped co-occurring TCRs with DBSCAN, adding TCRdist sequence similarity when clustering within HLA-allele-positive subsets. Repertoires with fewer than 30,000 or more than 120,000 public chains, plus five repertoires with anomalous nucleotide sharing, were excluded from co-occurrence clustering. Imported from immuneACCESS, the table was reduced by TCRdb to in-frame sequences with V and J called. These copies leave out some clones; in studies compared against another copy, an unresolved V gene accounts for under half, and the cause of the remainder is not known. V and J calls and clone size come straight from that table; D and trimming were deduced from the DNA. Here the sample has roughly 130,000 clones; about 80% occur a single time. The ten biggest clones cover 1% to 1.5% of the sample.

Relative to germline, V is missing 4 bases and J is missing 7 bases, with 4 bases of the junction outside any gene match. The germline V gene supplies CDR1 ENHRY and CDR2 SYGVKD. The CDR3 runs 13 residues from the cysteine to the phenylalanine. This entry keeps only the CDR3 DNA: 39 bases, framed from base 1. The cohort comprised fewer than 700 healthy bone marrow donors. At the time of sampling, all cohort members were nominally healthy, though unrecorded immune exposures were likely present. The donor tested CMV seropositive, placing the donor among the 310 or so seropositive members of the cohort. Every donor gave a peripheral blood sample, and the peripheral blood mononuclear cells from that sample were used for TCR beta sequencing. Genomic DNA was extracted from the blood cell samples with the Qiagen DNeasy Blood Extraction Kit. As concerns this clone: This clone's antigen is unknown. No base quality information exists; no much larger clone differs at one position.

This TCR was sampled from a male donor in good health and CMV-seropositive. Specimen: PBMCs. The chain is encoded by TRBV10-3 joined to TRBJ2-1; 7 junctional bases match TRBD2. The CDR3 is CAISAIGRNEQFF. The DNA sequence is TGTGCCATCAGTGCGATCGGGAGGAATGAGCAGTTCTTC.